This TCR beta chain emerged from a study of tumor and adjacent non-tumor tissue in lung cancer. For the study at large: Patients comprised 12 adenocarcinoma, a couple of squamous cell carcinoma and 1 small cell lung cancer.

Details on this clonotype: The CDR3 ends on some other residue instead of the conserved phenylalanine or tryptophan, so this is likely a read error.

Three rounds of nested PCR, following a modified ARM-PCR protocol, produced the TCRbeta library. TCRdb re-called the multiplex PCR reads through MiXCR, storing one row per CDR3 protein. The repertoire has 60,000 to 95,000 distinct CDR3 sequences, roughly 73% of them found once; the top ten carry 10% to 15%. The template was RNA from unsorted bulk tissue. Germline loops: CDR1 MNHNY, CDR2 SVGAGI (reference sequence). CDR3 length equals 16 residues. The source is a woman between 50 and 59 years old with non-small cell lung cancer. J is TRBJ1-6 and V is TRBV6-6; tentative D call: TRBD1 (5 bases). Specimen: lung tumor tissue. The chain's CDR3 is CASSSPGAPGGSRLHV. In DNA, the CDR3 is TGTGCCAGCAGTTCACCCGGGGCGCCGGGCGGTTCACGCCTCCACGTT.